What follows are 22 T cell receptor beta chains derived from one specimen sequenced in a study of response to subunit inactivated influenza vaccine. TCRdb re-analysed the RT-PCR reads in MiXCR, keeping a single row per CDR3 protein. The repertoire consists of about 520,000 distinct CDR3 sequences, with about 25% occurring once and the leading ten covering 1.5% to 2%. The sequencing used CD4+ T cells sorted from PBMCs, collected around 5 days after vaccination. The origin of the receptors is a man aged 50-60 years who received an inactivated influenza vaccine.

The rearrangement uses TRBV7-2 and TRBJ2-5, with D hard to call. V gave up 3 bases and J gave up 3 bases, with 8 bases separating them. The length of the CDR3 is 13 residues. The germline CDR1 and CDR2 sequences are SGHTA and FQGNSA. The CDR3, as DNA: TGTGCCAGCAGCTTTGGGAAGAAAGAGACCCAGTACTTC. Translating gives CASSFGKKETQYF.

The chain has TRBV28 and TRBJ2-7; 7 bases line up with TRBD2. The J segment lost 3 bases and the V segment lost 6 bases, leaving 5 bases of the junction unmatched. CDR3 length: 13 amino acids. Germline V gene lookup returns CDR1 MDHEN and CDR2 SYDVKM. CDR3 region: CASSWLADYEQYF. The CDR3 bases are TGTGCCAGCAGCTGGCTAGCGGACTACGAGCAGTACTTC.

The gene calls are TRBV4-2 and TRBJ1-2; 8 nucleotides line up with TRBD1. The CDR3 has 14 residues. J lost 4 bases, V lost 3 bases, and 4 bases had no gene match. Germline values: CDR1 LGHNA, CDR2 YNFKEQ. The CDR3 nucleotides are TGTGCCAGCAGCCACATGGACAGGGCCTATGGCTACACCTTC. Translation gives CASSHMDRAYGYTF.

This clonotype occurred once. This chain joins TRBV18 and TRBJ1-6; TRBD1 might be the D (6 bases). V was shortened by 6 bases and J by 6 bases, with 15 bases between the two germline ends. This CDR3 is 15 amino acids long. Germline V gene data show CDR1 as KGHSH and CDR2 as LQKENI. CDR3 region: CASSSNRASNSPLHF. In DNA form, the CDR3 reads TGTGCCAGCTCGTCAAACAGGGCGAGTAATTCACCCCTCCACTTT.

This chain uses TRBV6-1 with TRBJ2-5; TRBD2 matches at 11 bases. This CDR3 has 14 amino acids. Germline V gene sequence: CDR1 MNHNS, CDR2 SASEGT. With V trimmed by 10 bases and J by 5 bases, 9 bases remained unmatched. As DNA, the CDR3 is TGTGCCACCTCGATAGCGGGAGGGCCGGAGACCCAGTACTTC. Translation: CATSIAGGPETQYF.

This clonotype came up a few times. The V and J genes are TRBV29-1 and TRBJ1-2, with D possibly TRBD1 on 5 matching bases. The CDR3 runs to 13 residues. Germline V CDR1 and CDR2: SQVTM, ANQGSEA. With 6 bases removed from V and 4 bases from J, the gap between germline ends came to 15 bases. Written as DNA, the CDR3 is TGCAGCGTGGCTTATACAGGTTCCTATGGCTACACCTTC. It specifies CSVAYTGSYGYTF.

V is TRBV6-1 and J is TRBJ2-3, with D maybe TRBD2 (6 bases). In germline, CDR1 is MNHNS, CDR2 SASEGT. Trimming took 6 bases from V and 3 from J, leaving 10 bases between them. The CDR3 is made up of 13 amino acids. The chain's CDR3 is CASRTRETDTQYF. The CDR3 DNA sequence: TGTGCCAGCAGAACGCGGGAAACAGATACGCAGTATTTT.

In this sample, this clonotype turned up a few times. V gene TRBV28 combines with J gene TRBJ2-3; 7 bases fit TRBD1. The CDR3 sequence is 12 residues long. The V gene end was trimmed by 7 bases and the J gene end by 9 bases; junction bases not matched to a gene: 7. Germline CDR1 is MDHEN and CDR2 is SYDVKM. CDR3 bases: TGTGCCAGCAACCAGGGGGTGGGCACGCAGTATTTT. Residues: CASNQGVGTQYF.

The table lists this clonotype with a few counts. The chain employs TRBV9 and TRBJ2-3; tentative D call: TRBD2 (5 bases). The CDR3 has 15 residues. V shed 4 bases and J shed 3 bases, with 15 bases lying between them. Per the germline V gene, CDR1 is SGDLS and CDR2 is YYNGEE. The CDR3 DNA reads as TGTGCCAGCAGCCCCTGGGGTAGAGGGACAGATACGCAGTATTTT. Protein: CASSPWGRGTDTQYF.

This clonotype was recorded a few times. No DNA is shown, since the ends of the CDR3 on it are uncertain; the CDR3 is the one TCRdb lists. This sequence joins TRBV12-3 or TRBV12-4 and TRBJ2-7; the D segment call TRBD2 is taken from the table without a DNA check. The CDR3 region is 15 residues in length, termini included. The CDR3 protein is CASSTSGTSGNEQYF.

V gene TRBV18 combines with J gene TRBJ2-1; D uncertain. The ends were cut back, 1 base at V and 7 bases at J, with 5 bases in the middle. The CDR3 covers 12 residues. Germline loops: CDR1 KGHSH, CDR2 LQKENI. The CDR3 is CASSPLTNEQFF. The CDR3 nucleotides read TGTGCCAGCTCACCACTTACGAATGAGCAGTTCTTC. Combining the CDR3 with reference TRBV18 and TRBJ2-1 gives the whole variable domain NAGVMQNPRHLVRRRGQEARLRCSPMKGHSHVYWYRQLPEEGLKFMVYLQKENIIDESGMPKERFSAEFPKEGPSILRIQQVVRGDSAAYFCASSPLTNEQFFGPGTRLTVL.

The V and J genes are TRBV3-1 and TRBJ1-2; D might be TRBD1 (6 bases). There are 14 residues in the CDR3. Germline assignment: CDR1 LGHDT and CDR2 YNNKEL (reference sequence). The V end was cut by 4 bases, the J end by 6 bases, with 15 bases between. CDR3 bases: TGTGCCAGCAGCCGGGTGTGGGGGGCGGATGGCTACACCTTC. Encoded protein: CASSRVWGADGYTF.

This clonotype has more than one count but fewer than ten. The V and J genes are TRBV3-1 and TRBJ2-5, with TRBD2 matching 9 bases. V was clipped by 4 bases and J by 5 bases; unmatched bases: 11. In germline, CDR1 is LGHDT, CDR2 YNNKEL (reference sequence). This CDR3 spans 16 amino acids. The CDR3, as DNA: TGTGCCAGCAGCCTTATCCGTGGGACTAGCAGGGAGACCCAGTACTTC. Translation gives CASSLIRGTSRETQYF.

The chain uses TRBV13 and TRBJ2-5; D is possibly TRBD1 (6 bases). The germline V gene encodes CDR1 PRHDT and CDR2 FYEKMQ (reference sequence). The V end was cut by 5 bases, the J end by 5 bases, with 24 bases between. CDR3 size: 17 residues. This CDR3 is CASSRTWGRGIGETQYF. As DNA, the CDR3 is TGTGCCAGCAGCCGTACATGGGGGCGAGGTATCGGGGAGACCCAGTACTTC.

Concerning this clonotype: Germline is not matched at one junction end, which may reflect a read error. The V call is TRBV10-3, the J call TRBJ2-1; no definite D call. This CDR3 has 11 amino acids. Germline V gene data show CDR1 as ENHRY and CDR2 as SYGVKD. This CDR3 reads CSISEHNEQFF. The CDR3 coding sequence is TGTTCCATCAGTGAACACAATGAGCAGTTCTTC.

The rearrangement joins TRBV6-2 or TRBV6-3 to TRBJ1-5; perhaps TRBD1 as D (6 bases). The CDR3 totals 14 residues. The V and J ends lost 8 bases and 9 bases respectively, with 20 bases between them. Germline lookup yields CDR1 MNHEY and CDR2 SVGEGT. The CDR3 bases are TGTGCCAGCTGTGATGGGACATTGAGCGGGCCCCAGCATTTT. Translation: CASCDGTLSGPQHF.

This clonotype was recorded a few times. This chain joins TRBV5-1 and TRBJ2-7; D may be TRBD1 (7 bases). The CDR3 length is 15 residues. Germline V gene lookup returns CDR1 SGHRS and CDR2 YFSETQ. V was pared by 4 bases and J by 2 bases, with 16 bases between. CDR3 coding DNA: TGCGCCAGCAGCCCCGGCGGGACAGCGGCCTACGAGCAGTACTTC. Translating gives CASSPGGTAAYEQYF.

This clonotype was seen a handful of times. Here the CDR3 DNA reads TGTGCCAGCGTGAGAGCGGGAGGTTACAATGAGCAGTTCTTC. It codes for CASVRAGGYNEQFF. V gene TRBV6-1 combines with J gene TRBJ2-1; 9 nucleotides match TRBD2. J lost 4 bases, V lost 8 bases, and 6 bases had no gene match. This CDR3 has 14 residues. CDR1 MNHNS and CDR2 SASEGT come from the germline V gene.

CDR3: CASSLPLGQQFF. In nucleotides, the CDR3 is TGTGCCAGCAGTTTACCCCTCGGGCAGCAGTTCTTC. The chain combines TRBV12-3 or TRBV12-4 with TRBJ2-1; unclear D gene. Trimming stripped 2 bases from V and 11 bases from J, with 10 bases between. CDR3 size: 12 residues.

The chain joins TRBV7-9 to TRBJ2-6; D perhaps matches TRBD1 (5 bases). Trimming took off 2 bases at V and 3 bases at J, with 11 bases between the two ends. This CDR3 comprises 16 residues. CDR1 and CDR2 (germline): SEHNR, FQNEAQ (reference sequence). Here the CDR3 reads CASSLTQGVGANVLTF. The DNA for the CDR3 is TGTGCCAGCAGCTTAACCCAGGGTGTTGGGGCCAACGTCCTGACTTTC. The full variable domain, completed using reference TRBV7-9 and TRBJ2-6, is DTGVSQNPRHKITKRGQNVTFRCDPISEHNRLYWYRQTLGQGPEFLTYFQNEAQLEKSRLLSDRFSAERPKGSFSTLEIQRTEQGDSAMYLCASSLTQGVGANVLTFGAGSRLTVL.

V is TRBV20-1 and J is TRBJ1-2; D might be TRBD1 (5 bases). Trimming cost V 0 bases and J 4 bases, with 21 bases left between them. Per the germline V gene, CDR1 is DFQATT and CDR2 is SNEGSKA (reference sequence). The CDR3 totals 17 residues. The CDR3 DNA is TGCAGTGCTAGAGATTCTGCGTGGGGCCGGGAGGGCTATGGCTACACCTTC. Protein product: CSARDSAWGREGYGYTF.

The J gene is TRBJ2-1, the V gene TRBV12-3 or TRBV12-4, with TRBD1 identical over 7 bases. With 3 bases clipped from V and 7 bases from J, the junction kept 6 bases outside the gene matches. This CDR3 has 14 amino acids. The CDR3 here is CASSLRDSFNEQFF. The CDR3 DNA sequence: TGTGCCAGCAGTTTGAGGGACAGCTTTAATGAGCAGTTCTTC.